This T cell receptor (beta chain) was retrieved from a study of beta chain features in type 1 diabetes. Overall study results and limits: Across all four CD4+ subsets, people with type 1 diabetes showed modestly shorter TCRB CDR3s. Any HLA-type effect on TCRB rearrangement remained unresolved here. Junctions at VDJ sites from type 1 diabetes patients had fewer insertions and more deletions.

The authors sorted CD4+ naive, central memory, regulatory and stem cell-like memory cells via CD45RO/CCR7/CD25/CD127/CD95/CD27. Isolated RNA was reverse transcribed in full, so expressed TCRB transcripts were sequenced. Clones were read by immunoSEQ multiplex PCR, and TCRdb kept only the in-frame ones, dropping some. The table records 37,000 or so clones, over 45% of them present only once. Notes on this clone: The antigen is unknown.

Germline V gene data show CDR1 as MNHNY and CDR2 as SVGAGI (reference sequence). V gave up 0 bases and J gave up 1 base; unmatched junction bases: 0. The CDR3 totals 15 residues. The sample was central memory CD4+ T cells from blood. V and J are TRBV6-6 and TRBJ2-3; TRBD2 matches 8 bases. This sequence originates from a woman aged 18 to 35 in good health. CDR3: CASSYSTSGTDTQYF. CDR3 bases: TGTGCCAGCAGTTACTCGACTAGCGGCACAGATACGCAGTATTTT.